This T cell receptor (beta chain) is from a study of blood T cell repertoires in COVID-19. Germline CDR1 reads SGHTA; CDR2 reads FQGNSA. The V end was cut by 5 bases, the J end by 1 base, with 8 bases between. The CDR3 runs to 13 residues. Enrolment of Seattle patients took place during active infection, and they were followed longitudinally. Using immunoSEQ multiplex PCR, the repertoire was profiled, and TCRdb retains in-frame clones only, with some absent. Seen here are 200,000 to 300,000 clones, roughly 86% observed once, and the top ten hold roughly 6.2%. The V gene is TRBV7-2, the J gene TRBJ1-1, with unresolved D. Sequencing used peripheral blood. This clonotype originated in a woman aged 80 or over with COVID-19, enrolled during active disease. DNA of the CDR3: TGTGCCAGCAGCCAGACATCGAACACTGAAGCTTTCTTT. It translates to CASSQTSNTEAFF.